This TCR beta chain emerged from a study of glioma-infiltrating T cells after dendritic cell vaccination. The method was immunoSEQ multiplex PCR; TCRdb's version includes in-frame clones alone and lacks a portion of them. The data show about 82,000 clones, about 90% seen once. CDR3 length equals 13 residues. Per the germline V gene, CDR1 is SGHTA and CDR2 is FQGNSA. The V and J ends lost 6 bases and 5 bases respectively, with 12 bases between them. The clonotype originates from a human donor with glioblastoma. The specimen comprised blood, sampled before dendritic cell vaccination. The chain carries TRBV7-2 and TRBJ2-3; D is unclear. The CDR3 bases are TGTGCCAGCAGGTCTTCCGGGTTAGATACGCAGTATTTT. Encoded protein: CASRSSGLDTQYF.